A selection of T cell receptor beta chains follows, all from one sample in a study of T cell changes during pregnancy in multiple sclerosis. Profiling relied on immunoSEQ multiplex PCR, and the TCRdb table lists in-frame clones only, not all of them. The sample has approximately 80,000 clones, nearly 95% seen once. The sample was peripheral blood, taken in the second trimester of pregnancy. The receptors were sampled from a female donor in good health, enrolled as a control in a pregnancy study. Both conserved end residues are part of each CDR3.

v_gene,j_gene,len,CDR3aa
TRBV5-1,TRBJ2-2,16,CASSPQQGADTGELFF
TRBV5-1,TRBJ2-1,20,CASSLRGVPAGGGSYNEQFF
TRBV19,TRBJ2-4,11,CASGFNREQYF
TRBV29-1,TRBJ2-5,12,CSVGTGEETQYF
TRBV28,TRBJ2-7,15,CASGGRGIIGEEQYF
TRBV18,TRBJ1-1,13,CASSPRVNTEAFF
TRBV28,TRBJ1-1,14,CASSLTAGAGEAFF
TRBV29-1,TRBJ2-7,12,CSVASGSSEQYF
TRBV6-5,TRBJ2-6,14,CASSRRAGANVLTF
TRBV6-4,TRBJ2-3,14,CASSEGGGEDTQYF
TRBV9,TRBJ2-4,16,CASSVALDRGQNIQYF
TRBV11-1,TRBJ2-5,11,CASSQSSDQYF
TRBV28,TRBJ1-2,14,CASSLYPVEVGYTF
TRBV5-1,TRBJ2-2,15,CASSPDRGNTGELFF
TRBV5-8,TRBJ2-6,17,CASSLGLGRSGANVLTF
TRBV9,TRBJ2-5,15,CASSYGTTNEETQYF
TRBV19,TRBJ2-1,15,CASSTTSGSVIRQFF
TRBV19,TRBJ2-7,13,CASSDGVGYEQYF
TRBV27,TRBJ2-2,15,CASRWREGNTGELFF
TRBV19,TRBJ1-1,16,CASSMGANRGLVKAFF
TRBV7-2,TRBJ2-2,15,CASSRTSGKAGELFF
TRBV4-1,TRBJ2-2,13,CASSRSQGRELFF
TRBV28,TRBJ2-7,12,CASRASGYEQYF
TRBV11-2,TRBJ2-7,15,CASSQAGLTTYEQYF
TRBV5-5,TRBJ2-7,15,CASSLEGGRSYEQYF
TRBV9,TRBJ1-1,15,CASSPREQLNTEAFF
TRBV28,TRBJ2-7,14,CASSLPGLGYEQYF
TRBV2,TRBJ2-4,17,CASSGGLAGVHKNIQYF
TRBV29-1,TRBJ2-7,14,CSVRTSGSWDEQYF
TRBV6-4,TRBJ2-3,15,CASSRTGMGGDTQYF
TRBV28,TRBJ2-3,11,CASSLDRTQYF
TRBV7-6,TRBJ1-4,15,CASSLGDRDNEKLFF
TRBV28,TRBJ2-1,13,CASSLMAQTSQFF
TRBV6-5,TRBJ2-2,16,CASSYSAGESTGELFF
TRBV25-1,TRBJ2-1,15,CASITGTGHYNEQFF
TRBV7-2,TRBJ2-7,14,CASSLAGGLYEQYF
TRBV6-1,TRBJ2-7,15,CASSLRAGASYEQYF
TRBV7-9,TRBJ2-7,14,CASSLNFRFYEQYF
TRBV7-9,-,17,CASSDEGTSGSVGEQYF
TRBV5-4,TRBJ2-2,16,CASSRNRGQDTGELFF